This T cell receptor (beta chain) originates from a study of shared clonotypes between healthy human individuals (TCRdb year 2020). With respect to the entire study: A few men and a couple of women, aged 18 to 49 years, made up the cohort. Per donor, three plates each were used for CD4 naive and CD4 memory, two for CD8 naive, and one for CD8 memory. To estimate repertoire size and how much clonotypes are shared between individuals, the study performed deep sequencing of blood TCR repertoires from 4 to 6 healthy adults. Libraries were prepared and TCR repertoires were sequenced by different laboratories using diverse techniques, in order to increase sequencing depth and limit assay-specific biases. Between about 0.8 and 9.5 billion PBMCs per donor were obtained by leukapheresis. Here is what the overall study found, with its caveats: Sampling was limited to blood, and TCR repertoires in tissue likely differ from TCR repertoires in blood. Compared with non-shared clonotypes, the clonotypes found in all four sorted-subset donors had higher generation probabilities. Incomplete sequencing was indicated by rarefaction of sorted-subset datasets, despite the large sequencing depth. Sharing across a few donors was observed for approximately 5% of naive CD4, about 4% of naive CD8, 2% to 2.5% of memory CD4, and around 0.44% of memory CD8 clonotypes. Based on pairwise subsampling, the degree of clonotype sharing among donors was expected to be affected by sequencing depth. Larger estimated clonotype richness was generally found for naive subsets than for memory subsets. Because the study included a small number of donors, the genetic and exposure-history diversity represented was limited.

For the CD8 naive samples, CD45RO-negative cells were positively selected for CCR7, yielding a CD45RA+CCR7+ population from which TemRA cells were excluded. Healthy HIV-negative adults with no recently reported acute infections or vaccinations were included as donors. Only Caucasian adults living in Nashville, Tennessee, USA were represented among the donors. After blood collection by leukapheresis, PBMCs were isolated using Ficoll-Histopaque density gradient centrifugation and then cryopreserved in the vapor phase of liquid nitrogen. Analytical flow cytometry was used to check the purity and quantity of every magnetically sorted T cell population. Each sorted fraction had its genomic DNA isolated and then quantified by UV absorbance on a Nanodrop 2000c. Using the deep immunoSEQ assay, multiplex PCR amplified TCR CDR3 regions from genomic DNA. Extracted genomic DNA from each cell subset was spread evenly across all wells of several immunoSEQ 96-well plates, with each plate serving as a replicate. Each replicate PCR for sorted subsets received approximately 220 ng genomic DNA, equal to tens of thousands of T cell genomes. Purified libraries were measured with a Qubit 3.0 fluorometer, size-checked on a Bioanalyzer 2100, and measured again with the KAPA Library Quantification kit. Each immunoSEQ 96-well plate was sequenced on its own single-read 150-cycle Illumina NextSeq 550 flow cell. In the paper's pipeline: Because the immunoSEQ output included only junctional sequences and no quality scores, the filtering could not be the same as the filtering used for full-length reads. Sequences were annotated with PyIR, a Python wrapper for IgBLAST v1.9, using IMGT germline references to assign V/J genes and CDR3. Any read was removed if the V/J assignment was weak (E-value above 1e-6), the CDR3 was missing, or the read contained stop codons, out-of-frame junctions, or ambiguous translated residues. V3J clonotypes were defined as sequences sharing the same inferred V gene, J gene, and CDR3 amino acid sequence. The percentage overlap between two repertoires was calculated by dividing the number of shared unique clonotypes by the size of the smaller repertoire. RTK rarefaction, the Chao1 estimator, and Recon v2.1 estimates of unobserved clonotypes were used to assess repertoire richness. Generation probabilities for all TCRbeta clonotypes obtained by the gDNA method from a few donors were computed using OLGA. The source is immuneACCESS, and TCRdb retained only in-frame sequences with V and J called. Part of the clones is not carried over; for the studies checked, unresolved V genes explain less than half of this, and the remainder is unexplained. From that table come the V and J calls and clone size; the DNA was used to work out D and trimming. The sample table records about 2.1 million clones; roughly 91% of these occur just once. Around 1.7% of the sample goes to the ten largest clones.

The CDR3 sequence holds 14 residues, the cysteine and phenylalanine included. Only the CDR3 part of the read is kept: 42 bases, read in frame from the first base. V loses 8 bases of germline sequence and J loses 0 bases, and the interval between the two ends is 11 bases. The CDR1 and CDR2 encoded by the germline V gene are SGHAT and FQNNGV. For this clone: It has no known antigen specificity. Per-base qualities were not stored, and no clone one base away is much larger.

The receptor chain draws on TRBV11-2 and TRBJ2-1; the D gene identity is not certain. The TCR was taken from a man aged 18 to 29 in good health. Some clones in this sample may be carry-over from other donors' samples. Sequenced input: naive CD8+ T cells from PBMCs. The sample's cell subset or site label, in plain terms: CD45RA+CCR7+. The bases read TGTGCCAGCGACCAACTTAACTCCTACAATGAGCAGTTCTTC. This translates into CASDQLNSYNEQFF.